This T cell receptor beta chain was captured in a study of blood T cell repertoires in COVID-19. Background on the study: Sites across the United States, Italy and Spain contributed samples from acute and convalescent COVID-19. Sources were T cells, B-cell-depleted T cells, or PBMCs; the material itself was cDNA or gDNA.

CDR1 and CDR2 from the germline V gene are SEHNR and FQNEAQ (reference sequence). CDR3 length equals 13 residues. The V and J ends lost 3 bases and 7 bases respectively, with 9 bases between them. Original methodology: Estimated nucleated cell counts came from reference gene primer amplification. TCRdb keeps only in-frame clones here, not all; method: immunoSEQ multiplex PCR. V and J calls and clone size are copied from that table; D and trimming were computed from the DNA. The profile shows roughly 250,000 clones, 70% to 85% of them singletons. V gene TRBV7-9 combines with J gene TRBJ2-2; D possibly corresponds to TRBD2 (6 bases). This TCR derives from a woman of 80 years or more with active or convalescent COVID-19. Sequencing was done on a sample of peripheral blood. In DNA form, the CDR3 reads TGTGCCAGCAGCTTTTCGGGAGACGGGGAGCTGTTTTTT. It translates to CASSFSGDGELFF.